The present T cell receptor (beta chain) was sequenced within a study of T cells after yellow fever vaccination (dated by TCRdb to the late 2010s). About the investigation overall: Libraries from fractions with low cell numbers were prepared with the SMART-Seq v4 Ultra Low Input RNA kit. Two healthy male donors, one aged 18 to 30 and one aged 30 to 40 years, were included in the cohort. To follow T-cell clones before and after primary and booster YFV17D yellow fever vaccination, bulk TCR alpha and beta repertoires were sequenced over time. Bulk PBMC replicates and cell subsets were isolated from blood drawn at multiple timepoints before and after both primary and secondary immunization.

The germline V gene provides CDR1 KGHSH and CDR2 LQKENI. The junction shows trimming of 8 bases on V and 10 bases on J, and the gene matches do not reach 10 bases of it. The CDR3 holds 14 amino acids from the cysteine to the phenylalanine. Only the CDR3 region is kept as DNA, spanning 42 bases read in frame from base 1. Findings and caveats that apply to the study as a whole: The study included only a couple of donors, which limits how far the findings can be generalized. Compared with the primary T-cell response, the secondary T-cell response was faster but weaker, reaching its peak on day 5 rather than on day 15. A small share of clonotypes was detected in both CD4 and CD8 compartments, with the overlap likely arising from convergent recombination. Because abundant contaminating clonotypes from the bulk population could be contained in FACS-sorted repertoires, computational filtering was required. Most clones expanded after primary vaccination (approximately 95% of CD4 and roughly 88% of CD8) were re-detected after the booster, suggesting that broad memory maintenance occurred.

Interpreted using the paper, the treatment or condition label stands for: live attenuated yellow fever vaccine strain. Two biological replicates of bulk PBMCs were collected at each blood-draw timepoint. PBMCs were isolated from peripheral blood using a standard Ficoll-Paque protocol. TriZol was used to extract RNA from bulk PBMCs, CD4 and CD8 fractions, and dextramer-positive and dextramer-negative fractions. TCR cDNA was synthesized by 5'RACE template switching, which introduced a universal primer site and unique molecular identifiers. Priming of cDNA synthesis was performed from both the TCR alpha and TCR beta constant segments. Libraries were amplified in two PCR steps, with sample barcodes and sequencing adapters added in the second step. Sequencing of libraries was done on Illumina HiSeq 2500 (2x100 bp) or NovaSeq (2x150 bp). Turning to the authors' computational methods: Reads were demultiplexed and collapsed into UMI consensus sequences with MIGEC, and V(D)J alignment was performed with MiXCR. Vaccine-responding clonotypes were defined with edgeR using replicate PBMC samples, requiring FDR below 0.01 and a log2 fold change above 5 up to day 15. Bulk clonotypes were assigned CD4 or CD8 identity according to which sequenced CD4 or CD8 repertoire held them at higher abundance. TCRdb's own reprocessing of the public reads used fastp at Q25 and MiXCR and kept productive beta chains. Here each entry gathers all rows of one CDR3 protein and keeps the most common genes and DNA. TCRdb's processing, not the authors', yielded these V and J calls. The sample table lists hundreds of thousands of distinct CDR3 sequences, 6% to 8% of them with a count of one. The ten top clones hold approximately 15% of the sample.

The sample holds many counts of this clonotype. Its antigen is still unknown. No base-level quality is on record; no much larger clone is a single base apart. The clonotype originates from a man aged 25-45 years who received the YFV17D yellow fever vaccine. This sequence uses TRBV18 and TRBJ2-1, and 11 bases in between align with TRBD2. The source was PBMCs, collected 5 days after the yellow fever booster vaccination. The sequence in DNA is TGTGCCAGCGGCGGGACTAGCGGCTTGAAGGAGCAGTTCTTC. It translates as CASGGTSGLKEQFF.